These T cell receptor beta chains were read from a single sample in a study of CD8 T cells in Susac syndrome. TCRdb independently ran MiXCR on the immunoSEQ multiplex PCR reads; one entry per CDR3 protein. The sample has around 80,000 distinct CDR3 sequences, roughly 94% seen once; the top ten hold about 0.52%. What was sequenced was CD8+ T cells from PBMCs. Source of these receptors: a human donor with Susac syndrome. The CDR3 runs from the conserved cysteine through the conserved F or W. The order of the fields is clone size, J gene, V gene, D gene, CDR3 protein, CDR3 DNA. The D gene is left open where the match is weak. Only part of the rows carry a size: once, few, many, or a class if the clone is expanded.

abundance: -; j_gene: TRBJ1-1; v_gene: TRBV4-1; d_gene: -; CDR3aa: CASSQDRPEAFF; CDR3nt: TGCGCCAGCAGCCAAGATCGCCCTGAAGCTTTCTTT
abundance: -; j_gene: TRBJ1-1; v_gene: TRBV3-1; d_gene: TRBD1; CDR3aa: CASSQPFPGQGRANTEAFF; CDR3nt: TGTGCCAGCAGCCAACCCTTCCCGGGACAGGGTCGGGCGAACACTGAAGCTTTCTTT
abundance: once; j_gene: TRBJ2-7; v_gene: TRBV5-4; d_gene: -; CDR3aa: CASSPDQSYEQYF; CDR3nt: TGTGCCAGCAGCCCCGACCAGTCCTACGAGCAGTACTTC
abundance: -; j_gene: TRBJ2-6; v_gene: TRBV9; d_gene: TRBD1; CDR3aa: CASRDGQGAGANVLTF; CDR3nt: TGTGCCAGCAGAGACGGACAGGGGGCTGGGGCCAACGTCCTGACTTTC
abundance: -; j_gene: TRBJ2-5; v_gene: TRBV6-2/TRBV6-3; d_gene: -; CDR3aa: CASSLTEFRETQYF; CDR3nt: TGTGCCAGCAGTCTGACAGAATTCCGGGAGACCCAGTACTTC
abundance: -; j_gene: TRBJ2-1; v_gene: TRBV2; d_gene: TRBD1; CDR3aa: CASRGQYNEQFF; CDR3nt: TGTGCCAGCAGGGGACAGTACAATGAGCAGTTCTTC
abundance: -; j_gene: TRBJ1-1; v_gene: TRBV5-1; d_gene: -; CDR3aa: CASSPTGISAEAFF; CDR3nt: TGCGCCAGCAGCCCTACAGGGATTAGTGCTGAAGCTTTCTTT
abundance: -; j_gene: TRBJ2-3; v_gene: TRBV3-1; d_gene: -; CDR3aa: CASSQPTTFTDTQYF; CDR3nt: TGTGCCAGCAGCCAACCGACTACCTTCACAGATACGCAGTATTTT
abundance: -; j_gene: TRBJ2-7; v_gene: TRBV5-6; d_gene: TRBD1; CDR3aa: CASRRTGGNYEQYF; CDR3nt: TGTGCCAGCAGACGGACAGGGGGGAACTACGAGCAGTACTTC
abundance: -; j_gene: TRBJ2-5; v_gene: TRBV7-8; d_gene: -; CDR3aa: CASSLARLVETQYF; CDR3nt: TGTGCCAGCAGCTTAGCGCGACTAGTGGAGACCCAGTACTTC
abundance: -; j_gene: TRBJ2-7; v_gene: TRBV4-3; d_gene: -; CDR3aa: CASSQARDYEQYF; CDR3nt: TGCGCCAGCAGCCAAGCAAGGGATTACGAGCAGTACTTC
abundance: -; j_gene: TRBJ2-1; v_gene: TRBV9; d_gene: -; CDR3aa: CASSPLRQSNEQFF; CDR3nt: TGTGCCAGCAGCCCACTTCGACAGTCCAATGAGCAGTTCTTC
abundance: -; j_gene: TRBJ2-7; v_gene: TRBV10-3; d_gene: -; CDR3aa: CAISERATYEQYF; CDR3nt: TGTGCCATCAGTGAGAGGGCCACCTACGAGCAGTACTTC
abundance: -; j_gene: TRBJ2-7; v_gene: TRBV20-1; d_gene: -; CDR3aa: CSARSGGGYEQYF; CDR3nt: TGCAGTGCTAGATCTGGGGGCGGCTACGAGCAGTACTTC
abundance: -; j_gene: TRBJ2-7; v_gene: TRBV28; d_gene: -; CDR3aa: CASSSRTENEQYF; CDR3nt: TGTGCCAGCAGTTCCAGGACAGAGAACGAGCAGTACTTC
abundance: -; j_gene: TRBJ2-4; v_gene: TRBV9; d_gene: TRBD2; CDR3aa: CASTRGGGAKNIQYF; CDR3nt: TGTGCCAGCACCAGGGGCGGGGGGGCCAAAAACATTCAGTACTTC
abundance: -; j_gene: TRBJ2-7; v_gene: TRBV3-1; d_gene: TRBD2; CDR3aa: CASSHQRGLYEQYF; CDR3nt: TGTGCCAGCAGCCATCAGCGGGGGCTTTACGAGCAGTACTTC
abundance: -; j_gene: TRBJ1-1; v_gene: TRBV2; d_gene: -; CDR3aa: CASNGGADTEAFF; CDR3nt: TGTGCCAGCAATGGGGGCGCGGACACTGAAGCTTTCTTT
abundance: once; j_gene: TRBJ2-4; v_gene: TRBV21-1; d_gene: -; CDR3aa: CASRRKIKGLGKNIQYF; CDR3nt: TGTGCCAGCCGCCGAAAAATTAAGGGGCTGGGCAAAAACATTCAGTACTTC
abundance: -; j_gene: TRBJ1-5; v_gene: TRBV9; d_gene: -; CDR3aa: CASSPGARADQPQHF; CDR3nt: TGTGCCAGCAGCCCAGGGGCCAGGGCCGATCAGCCCCAGCATTTT
abundance: -; j_gene: TRBJ2-1; v_gene: TRBV11-1; d_gene: -; CDR3aa: CASSPTWPINEQFF; CDR3nt: TGTGCCAGCAGCCCTACATGGCCGATTAATGAGCAGTTCTTC
abundance: -; j_gene: TRBJ1-6; v_gene: TRBV15; d_gene: -; CDR3aa: CATSRDQGDNSPLHF; CDR3nt: TGTGCCACCAGCAGAGATCAGGGTGATAATTCACCCCTCCACTTT
abundance: few; j_gene: TRBJ1-1; v_gene: TRBV13; d_gene: TRBD1; CDR3aa: CASSLGQMNTEAFF; CDR3nt: TGTGCCAGCAGCTTGGGACAGATGAACACTGAAGCTTTCTTT
abundance: -; j_gene: TRBJ2-7; v_gene: TRBV10-3; d_gene: -; CDR3aa: CAISESSEQYF; CDR3nt: TGTGCCATCAGTGAGTCGTCCGAGCAGTACTTC
abundance: -; j_gene: TRBJ2-5; v_gene: TRBV11-2; d_gene: TRBD1; CDR3aa: CASSTKGTGKETQYF; CDR3nt: TGTGCCAGCAGCACTAAAGGGACAGGAAAGGAGACCCAGTACTTC
abundance: -; j_gene: TRBJ2-1; v_gene: TRBV7-6; d_gene: TRBD2; CDR3aa: CASSRTTGGLYNEQFF; CDR3nt: TGTGCCAGCAGCCGAACCACGGGGGGGCTTTACAATGAGCAGTTCTTC
abundance: -; j_gene: TRBJ1-1; v_gene: TRBV7-9; d_gene: -; CDR3aa: CASRLDYTEAFF; CDR3nt: TGTGCCAGCAGGCTCGACTACACTGAAGCTTTCTTT
abundance: -; j_gene: TRBJ2-7; v_gene: TRBV7-2; d_gene: TRBD2; CDR3aa: CASSRTQGGNPYEQYF; CDR3nt: TGTGCCAGCAGCCGCACTCAGGGAGGGAATCCCTACGAGCAGTACTTC
abundance: -; j_gene: TRBJ2-7; v_gene: TRBV7-9; d_gene: TRBD1; CDR3aa: CASSPPGTGGSYEQYF; CDR3nt: TGTGCCAGCAGCCCCCCCGGGACAGGGGGCTCCTACGAGCAGTACTTC
abundance: -; j_gene: TRBJ1-1; v_gene: TRBV2; d_gene: -; CDR3aa: CASTSNTEAFF; CDR3nt: TGTGCCAGCACTAGCAACACTGAAGCTTTCTTT
abundance: few; j_gene: TRBJ1-4; v_gene: TRBV7-9; d_gene: TRBD1; CDR3aa: CASSPDRGYEKLFF; CDR3nt: TGTGCCAGCAGCCCGGACAGGGGATATGAAAAACTGTTTTTT
abundance: -; j_gene: TRBJ2-3; v_gene: TRBV14; d_gene: TRBD2; CDR3aa: CASSQGLGGGIEDTQYF; CDR3nt: TGTGCCAGCAGCCAAGGACTTGGCGGGGGGATAGAAGATACGCAGTATTTT
abundance: once; j_gene: TRBJ2-5; v_gene: TRBV4-1; d_gene: -; CDR3aa: CASSPTLTETQYF; CDR3nt: TGCGCCAGCAGCCCGACCCTGACGGAGACCCAGTACTTC
abundance: -; j_gene: TRBJ2-7; v_gene: TRBV3-1; d_gene: TRBD1; CDR3aa: CASSQGRGLQYF; CDR3nt: TGTGCCAGCAGCCAAGGCAGGGGGCTTCAGTACTTC
abundance: -; j_gene: TRBJ2-5; v_gene: TRBV20-1; d_gene: -; CDR3aa: CSARDSTPIRETQYF; CDR3nt: TGCAGTGCTAGAGATTCGACTCCCATAAGGGAGACCCAGTACTTC
abundance: -; j_gene: TRBJ2-3; v_gene: TRBV14; d_gene: -; CDR3aa: CASSPRTSTDTQYF; CDR3nt: TGTGCCAGCAGCCCTCGGACCTCAACAGATACGCAGTATTTT
abundance: -; j_gene: TRBJ2-1; v_gene: TRBV27; d_gene: TRBD2; CDR3aa: CASSSSTSTKQFF; CDR3nt: TGTGCCAGCAGTTCGTCGACTAGCACAAAGCAGTTCTTC
abundance: -; j_gene: TRBJ2-3; v_gene: TRBV7-9; d_gene: -; CDR3aa: CASSPPAEGTTDTQYF; CDR3nt: TGTGCCAGCAGCCCCCCGGCCGAGGGGACCACAGATACGCAGTATTTT
abundance: few; j_gene: TRBJ2-7; v_gene: TRBV6-2/TRBV6-3; d_gene: -; CDR3aa: CASNPGGPYEQYF; CDR3nt: TGTGCCAGCAACCCCGGGGGTCCCTACGAGCAGTACTTC
abundance: -; j_gene: TRBJ1-5; v_gene: TRBV12-5; d_gene: -; CDR3aa: CASGPQGQPQHF; CDR3nt: TGTGCTAGTGGCCCCCAAGGTCAGCCCCAGCATTTT
abundance: -; j_gene: TRBJ2-4; v_gene: TRBV7-9; d_gene: TRBD2; CDR3aa: CASSRDSGVAKNIQYF; CDR3nt: TGTGCCAGCAGCCGTGATAGCGGGGTTGCCAAAAACATTCAGTACTTC
abundance: -; j_gene: TRBJ2-3; v_gene: TRBV3-1; d_gene: TRBD2; CDR3aa: CASSQDPGGYTDTQYF; CDR3nt: TGTGCCAGCAGCCAAGATCCGGGGGGGTACACAGATACGCAGTATTTT
abundance: once; j_gene: TRBJ1-2; v_gene: TRBV9; d_gene: TRBD1; CDR3aa: CASSGPGTGNYGYTF; CDR3nt: TGTGCCAGCAGCGGCCCCGGGACAGGGAACTATGGCTACACCTTC
abundance: -; j_gene: TRBJ2-7; v_gene: TRBV6-9; d_gene: -; CDR3aa: CASVREHYEQYF; CDR3nt: TGTGCCAGCGTCAGGGAACACTACGAGCAGTACTTC
abundance: -; j_gene: TRBJ2-4; v_gene: TRBV20-1; d_gene: -; CDR3aa: CSASDILAKNIQYF; CDR3nt: TGCAGTGCTTCAGACATTCTAGCCAAAAACATTCAGTACTTC